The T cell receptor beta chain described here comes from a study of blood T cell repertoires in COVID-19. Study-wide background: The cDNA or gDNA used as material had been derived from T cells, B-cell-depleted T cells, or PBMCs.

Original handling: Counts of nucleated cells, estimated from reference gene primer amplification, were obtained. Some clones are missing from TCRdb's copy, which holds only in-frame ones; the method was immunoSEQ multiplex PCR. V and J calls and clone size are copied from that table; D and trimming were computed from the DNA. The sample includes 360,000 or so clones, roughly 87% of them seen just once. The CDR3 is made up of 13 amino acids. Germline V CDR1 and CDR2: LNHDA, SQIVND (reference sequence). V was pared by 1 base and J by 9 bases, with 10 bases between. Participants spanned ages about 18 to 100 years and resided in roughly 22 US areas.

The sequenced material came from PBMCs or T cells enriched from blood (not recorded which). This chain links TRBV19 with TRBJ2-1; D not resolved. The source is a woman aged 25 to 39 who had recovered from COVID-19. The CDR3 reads CASSIGSIGEQFF. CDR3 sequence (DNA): TGTGCCAGTAGTATAGGGTCCATCGGTGAGCAGTTCTTC.